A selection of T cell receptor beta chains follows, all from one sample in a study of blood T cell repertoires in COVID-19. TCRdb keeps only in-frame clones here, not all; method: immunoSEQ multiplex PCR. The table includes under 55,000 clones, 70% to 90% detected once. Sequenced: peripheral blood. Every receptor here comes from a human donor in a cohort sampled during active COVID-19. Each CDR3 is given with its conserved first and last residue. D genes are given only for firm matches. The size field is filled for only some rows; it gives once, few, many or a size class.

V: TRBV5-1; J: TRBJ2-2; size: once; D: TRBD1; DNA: TGCGCCAGCAGCTTGGGGTCAGGTGGACAGGGGGCATACAGCGACACCGGGGAGCTGTTTTTT; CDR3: CASSLGSGGQGAYSDTGELFF
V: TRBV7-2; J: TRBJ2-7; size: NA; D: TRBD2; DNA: TGTGCCAGCAGTTCCGGGACTACCCACTCCTACGAGCAGTACTTC; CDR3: CASSSGTTHSYEQYF
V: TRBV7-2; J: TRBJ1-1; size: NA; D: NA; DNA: TGTGCCAGCAGCGACGGAGCGGGGAACACTGAAGCTTTCTTT; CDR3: CASSDGAGNTEAFF
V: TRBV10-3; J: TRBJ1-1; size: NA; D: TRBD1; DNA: TGTGCCATCAGTGACCGTTCAGGGGGGCGAACTGAAGCTTTCTTT; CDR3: CAISDRSGGRTEAFF
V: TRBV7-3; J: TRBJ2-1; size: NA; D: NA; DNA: TGTGCCAGCAGCATGCCGGGAGCTCAGTACAATGAGCAGTTCTTC; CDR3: CASSMPGAQYNEQFF
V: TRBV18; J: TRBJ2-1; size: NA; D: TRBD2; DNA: TGTGCCAGCTCACCGGAGCGGACTAGCGGGGGGCTAGAGCAGTTCTTC; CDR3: CASSPERTSGGLEQFF
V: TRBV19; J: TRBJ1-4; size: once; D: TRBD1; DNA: TGTGCCAGTAGTTACGCTGGACAGGTTAATGAAAAACTGTTTTTT; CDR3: CASSYAGQVNEKLFF
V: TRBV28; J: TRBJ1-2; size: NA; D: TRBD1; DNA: TGTGCCAGCACTAAATCTCACGGACAGGGCTATGGCTACACCTTC; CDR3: CASTKSHGQGYGYTF
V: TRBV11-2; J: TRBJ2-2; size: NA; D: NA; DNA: TGTGCCAGCAGCTGGCAAGACACCGGGGAGCTGTTTTTT; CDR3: CASSWQDTGELFF
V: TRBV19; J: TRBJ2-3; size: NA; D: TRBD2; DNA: TGTGCCAGTAGTATATCTAGCGGGGCTAGCACAGATACGCAGTATTTT; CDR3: CASSISSGASTDTQYF
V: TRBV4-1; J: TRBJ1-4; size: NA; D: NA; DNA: TGCGCCAGCAGCCCCCCTTTAGGGGCAACTAATGAAAAACTGTTTTTT; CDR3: CASSPPLGATNEKLFF
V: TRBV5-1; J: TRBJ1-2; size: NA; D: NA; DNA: TGCGCCAGCAGCCCGGGGGGCTCTACGGGGTGGGGCTACACCTTC; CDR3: CASSPGGSTGWGYTF
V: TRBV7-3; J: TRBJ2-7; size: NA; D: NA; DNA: TGTGCCAGCAGCCCCGACGGGAGCTCCTACGAGCAGTACTTC; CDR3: CASSPDGSSYEQYF
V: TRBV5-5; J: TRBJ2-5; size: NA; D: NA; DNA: TGTGCCAGCAGCTTTTTGGGCTTAGAGACCCAGTACTTC; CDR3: CASSFLGLETQYF
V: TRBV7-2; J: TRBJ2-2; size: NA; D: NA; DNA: TGTGCCAGCACCCAGCGGCGGTCGGGGGAGCTGTTTTTT; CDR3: CASTQRRSGELFF
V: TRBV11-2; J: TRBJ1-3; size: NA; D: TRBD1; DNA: TGTGCCAGCAGCTCTAACAGGGGCAAAGGAAACACCATATATTTT; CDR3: CASSSNRGKGNTIYF
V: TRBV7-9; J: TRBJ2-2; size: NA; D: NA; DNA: TGTGCCAGCGCAGGGGAGCGGCTGTTTTTT; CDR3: CASAGERLFF
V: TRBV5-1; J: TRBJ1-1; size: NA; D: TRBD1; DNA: TGCGCCAGCAGCTTTTCCGGGACAGGGAGCATGAACACTGAAGCTTTCTTT; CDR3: CASSFSGTGSMNTEAFF
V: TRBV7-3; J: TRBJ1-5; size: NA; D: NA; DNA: TGTGCCAGCGGCTTGGGGGCAGGTCAGCCCCAGCATTTT; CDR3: CASGLGAGQPQHF
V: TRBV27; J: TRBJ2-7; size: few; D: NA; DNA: TGTGCCAGCAGGGGGACACTCCTCGCGGGTGAGCAGTACTTC; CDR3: CASRGTLLAGEQYF
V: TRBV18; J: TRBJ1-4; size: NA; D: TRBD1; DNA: TGTGCCAGCTCACCTCAACCGGGACAGGGAAATGAAAAACTGTTTTTT; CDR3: CASSPQPGQGNEKLFF
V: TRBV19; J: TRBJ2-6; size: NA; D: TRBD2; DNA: TGTGCCAGCACCCTAGCGGGACCCTCTGGGGCCAACGTCCTGACTTTC; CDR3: CASTLAGPSGANVLTF